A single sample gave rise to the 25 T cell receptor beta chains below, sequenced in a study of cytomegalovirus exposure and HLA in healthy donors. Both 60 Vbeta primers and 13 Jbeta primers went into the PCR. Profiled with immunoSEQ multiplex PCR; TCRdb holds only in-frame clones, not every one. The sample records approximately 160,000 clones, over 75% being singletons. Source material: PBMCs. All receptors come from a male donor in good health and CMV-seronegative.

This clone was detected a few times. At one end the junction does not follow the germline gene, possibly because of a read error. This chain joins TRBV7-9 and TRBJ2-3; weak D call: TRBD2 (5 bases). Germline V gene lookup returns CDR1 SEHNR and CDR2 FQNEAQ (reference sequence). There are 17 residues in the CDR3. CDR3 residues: CSSSPGTHRGNTDTQYF. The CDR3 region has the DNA TGTTCCAGCAGCCCTGGCACCCATAGAGGGAACACAGATACGCAGTATTTT.

The CDR3 loop is CASSFGTGSSTDTQYF. The CDR3 nucleotides are TGTGCCAGCAGCTTCGGGACTGGTTCTAGCACAGATACGCAGTATTTT. This chain uses TRBV7-3 with TRBJ2-3; TRBD2 is a possible D gene (6 bases). Germline-derived CDR1 and CDR2 are SGHTA and FQGTGA. The V and J ends lost 3 bases and 0 bases respectively, with 13 bases between them. CDR3 length equals 16 residues.

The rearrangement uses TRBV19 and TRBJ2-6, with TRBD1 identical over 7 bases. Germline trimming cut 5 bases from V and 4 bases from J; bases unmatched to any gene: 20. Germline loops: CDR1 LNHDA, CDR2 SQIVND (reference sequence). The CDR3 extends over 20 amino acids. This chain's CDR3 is CASSSIPGRGILSGANVLTF. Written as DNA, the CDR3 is TGTGCCAGTAGTTCAATACCTGGCAGGGGGATTCTCTCCGGGGCCAACGTCCTGACTTTC.

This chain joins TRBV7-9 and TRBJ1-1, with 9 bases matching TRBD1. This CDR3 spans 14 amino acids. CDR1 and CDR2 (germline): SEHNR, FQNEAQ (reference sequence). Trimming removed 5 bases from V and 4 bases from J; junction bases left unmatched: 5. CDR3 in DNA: TGTGCCAGCAGCATACAGGGGGCGCCCACTGAAGCTTTCTTT. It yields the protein CASSIQGAPTEAFF. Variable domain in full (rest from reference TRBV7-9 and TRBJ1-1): DTGVSQNPRHKITKRGQNVTFRCDPISEHNRLYWYRQTLGQGPEFLTYFQNEAQLEKSRLLSDRFSAERPKGSFSTLEIQRTEQGDSAMYLCASSIQGAPTEAFFGQGTRLTVV.

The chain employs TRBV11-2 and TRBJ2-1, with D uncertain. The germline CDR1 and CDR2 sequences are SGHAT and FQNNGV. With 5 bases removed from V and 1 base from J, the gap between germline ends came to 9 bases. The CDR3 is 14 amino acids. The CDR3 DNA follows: TGTGCCAGCAGCCCCTATAGTTCCTACAATGAGCAGTTCTTC. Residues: CASSPYSSYNEQFF. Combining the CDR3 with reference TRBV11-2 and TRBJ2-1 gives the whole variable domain EAGVAQSPRYKIIEKRQSVAFWCNPISGHATLYWYQQILGQGPKLLIQFQNNGVVDDSQLPKDRFSAERLKGVDSTLKIQPAKLEDSAVYLCASSPYSSYNEQFFGPGTRLTVL.

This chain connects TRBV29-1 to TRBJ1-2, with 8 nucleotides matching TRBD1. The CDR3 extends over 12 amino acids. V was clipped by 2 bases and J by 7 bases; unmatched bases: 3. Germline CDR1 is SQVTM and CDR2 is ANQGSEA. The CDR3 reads CSVEQGAFGYTF. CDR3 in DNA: TGCAGCGTTGAACAGGGGGCTTTTGGCTACACCTTC. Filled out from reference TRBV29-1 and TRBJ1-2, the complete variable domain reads SAVISQKPSRDICQRGTSLTIQCQVDSQVTMMFWYRQQPGQSLTLIATANQGSEATYESGFVIDKFPISRPNLTFSTLTVSNMSPEDSSIYLCSVEQGAFGYTFGSGTRLTVV.

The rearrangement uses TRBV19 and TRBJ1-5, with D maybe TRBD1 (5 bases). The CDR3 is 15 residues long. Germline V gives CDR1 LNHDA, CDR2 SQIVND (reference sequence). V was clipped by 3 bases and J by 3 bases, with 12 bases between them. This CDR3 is CASSIGGEPNQPQHF. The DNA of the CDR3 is TGTGCCAGTAGTATCGGAGGGGAGCCCAATCAGCCCCAGCATTTT.

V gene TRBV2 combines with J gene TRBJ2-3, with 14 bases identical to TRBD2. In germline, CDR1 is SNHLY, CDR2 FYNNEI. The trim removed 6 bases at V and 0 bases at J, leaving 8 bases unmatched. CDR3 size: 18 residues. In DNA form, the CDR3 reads TGTGCCAGCAGCCCCGGACTAGCGGGGGGAAGTAGCACAGATACGCAGTATTTT. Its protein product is CASSPGLAGGSSTDTQYF.

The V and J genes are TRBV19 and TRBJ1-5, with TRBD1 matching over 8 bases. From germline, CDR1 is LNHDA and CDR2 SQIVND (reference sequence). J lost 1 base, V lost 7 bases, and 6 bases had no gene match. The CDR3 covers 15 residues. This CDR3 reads CASTDRGLSNQPQHF. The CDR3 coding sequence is TGTGCCAGTACCGACAGGGGTCTGAGCAATCAGCCCCAGCATTTT.

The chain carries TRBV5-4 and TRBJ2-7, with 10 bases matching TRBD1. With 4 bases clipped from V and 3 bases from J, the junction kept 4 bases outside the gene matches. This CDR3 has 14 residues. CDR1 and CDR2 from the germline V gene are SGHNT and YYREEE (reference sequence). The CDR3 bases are TGTGCCAGCAGCGCGGGACAGGGGAGCTACGAGCAGTACTTC. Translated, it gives CASSAGQGSYEQYF.

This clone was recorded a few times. CDR3 nucleotide sequence: TGTGCCAGCAGTAGCCTCTATGGCTACACCTTC. Translating gives CASSSLYGYTF. The chain couples TRBV2 to TRBJ1-2; no definite D call. Trimming shortened V by 5 bases and J by 4 bases, and 5 bases separated the two germline ends. Germline CDR1 and CDR2: SNHLY and FYNNEI. This CDR3 comprises 11 residues.

The CDR3 protein is CASSLAPPRTGASYTF. Written as DNA, the CDR3 is TGTGCCAGCAGCTTAGCTCCACCACGGACAGGGGCCAGCTACACCTTC. The V call is TRBV7-2, the J call TRBJ1-2, with 9 bases aligning to TRBD1. CDR1 is SGHTA, CDR2 FQGNSA, per germline. V shed 0 bases, J shed 9 bases, and the junction held 11 bases outside the gene matches. This CDR3 has 16 residues.

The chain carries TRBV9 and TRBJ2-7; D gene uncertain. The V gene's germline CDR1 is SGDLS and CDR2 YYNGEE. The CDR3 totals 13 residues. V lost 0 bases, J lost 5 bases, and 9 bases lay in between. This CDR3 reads CASSVAGPDEQYF. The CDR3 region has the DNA TGTGCCAGCAGCGTAGCCGGTCCGGACGAGCAGTACTTC.

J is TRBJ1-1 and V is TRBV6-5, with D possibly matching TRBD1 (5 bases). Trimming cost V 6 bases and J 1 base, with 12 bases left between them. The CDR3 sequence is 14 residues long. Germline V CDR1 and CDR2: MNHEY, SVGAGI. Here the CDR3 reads CASSPPGGNTEAFF. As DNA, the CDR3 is TGTGCCAGCAGCCCCCCGGGGGGGAACACTGAAGCTTTCTTT.

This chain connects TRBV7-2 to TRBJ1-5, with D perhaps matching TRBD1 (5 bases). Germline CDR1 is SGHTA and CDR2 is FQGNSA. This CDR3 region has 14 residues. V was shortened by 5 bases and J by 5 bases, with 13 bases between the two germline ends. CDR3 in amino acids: CASSRTGGDQPQHF. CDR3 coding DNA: TGTGCCAGCAGCCGGACGGGGGGGGATCAGCCCCAGCATTTT.

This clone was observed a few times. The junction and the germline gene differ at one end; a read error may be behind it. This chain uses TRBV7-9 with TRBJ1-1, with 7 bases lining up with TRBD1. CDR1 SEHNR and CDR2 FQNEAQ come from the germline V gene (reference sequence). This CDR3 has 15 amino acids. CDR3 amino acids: CSSRVVHRGNTEAFF. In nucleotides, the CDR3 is TGTTCCAGCAGGGTGGTCCACAGGGGAAACACTGAAGCTTTCTTT.

In nucleotides, the CDR3 is TGTGCCAGCATCCAAGGGGCATCTTATGGCTACACCTTC. Its translation is CASIQGASYGYTF. The chain couples TRBV6-6 to TRBJ1-2; a possible D gene is TRBD1 (5 bases). V gave up 7 bases and J gave up 5 bases, with 14 bases separating them. This CDR3 comprises 13 residues. Germline V gives CDR1 MNHNY, CDR2 SVGAGI (reference sequence).

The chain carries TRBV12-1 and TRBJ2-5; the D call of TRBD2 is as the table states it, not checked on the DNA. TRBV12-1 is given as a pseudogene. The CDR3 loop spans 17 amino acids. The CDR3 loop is CASSPSTVLQGGETQYF. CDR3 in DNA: TGTGCCAGCAGCCCGAGTACGGTCTTGCAGGGAGGAGAGACCCAGTACTTC.

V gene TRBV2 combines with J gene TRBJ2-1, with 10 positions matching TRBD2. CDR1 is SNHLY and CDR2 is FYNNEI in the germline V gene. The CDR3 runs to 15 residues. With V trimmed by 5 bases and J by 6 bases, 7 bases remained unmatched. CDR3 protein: CASSQGTSESNEQFF. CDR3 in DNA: TGTGCCAGCAGTCAAGGGACTAGCGAATCCAATGAGCAGTTCTTC.

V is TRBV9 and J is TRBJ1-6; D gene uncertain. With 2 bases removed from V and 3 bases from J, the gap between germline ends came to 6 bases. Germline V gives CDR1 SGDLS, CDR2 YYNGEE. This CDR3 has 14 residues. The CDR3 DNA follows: TGTGCCAGCAGCGTCGAGGGCTATAATTCACCCCTCCACTTT. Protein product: CASSVEGYNSPLHF.

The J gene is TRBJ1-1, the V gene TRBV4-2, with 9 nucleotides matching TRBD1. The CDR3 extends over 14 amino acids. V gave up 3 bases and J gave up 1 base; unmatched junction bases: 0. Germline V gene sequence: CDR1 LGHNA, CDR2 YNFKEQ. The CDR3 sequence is CASSQGQGNTEAFF. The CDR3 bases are TGTGCCAGCAGCCAGGGACAGGGGAACACTGAAGCTTTCTTT.

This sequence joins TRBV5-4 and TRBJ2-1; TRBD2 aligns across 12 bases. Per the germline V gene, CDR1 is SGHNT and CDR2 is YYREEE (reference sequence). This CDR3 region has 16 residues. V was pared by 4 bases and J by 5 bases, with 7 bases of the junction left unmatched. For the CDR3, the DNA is TGTGCCAGCAGCCCCCTAGCGGGAGGGAATAACAATGAGCAGTTCTTC. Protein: CASSPLAGGNNNEQFF.

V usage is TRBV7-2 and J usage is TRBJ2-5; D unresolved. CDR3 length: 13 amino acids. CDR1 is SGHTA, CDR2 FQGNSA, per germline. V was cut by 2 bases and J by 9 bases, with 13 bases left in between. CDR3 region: CASSLSEWSAQYF. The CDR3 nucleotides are TGTGCCAGCAGCTTATCGGAGTGGTCGGCCCAGTACTTC.

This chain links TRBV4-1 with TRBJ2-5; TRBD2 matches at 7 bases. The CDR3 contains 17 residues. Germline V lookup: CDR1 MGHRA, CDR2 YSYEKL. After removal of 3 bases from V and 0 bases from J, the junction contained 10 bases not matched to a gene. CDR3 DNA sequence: TGCGCCAGCAGCCAGGCCTCTGGCGGGGGTCACCAAGAGACCCAGTACTTC. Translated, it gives CASSQASGGGHQETQYF.

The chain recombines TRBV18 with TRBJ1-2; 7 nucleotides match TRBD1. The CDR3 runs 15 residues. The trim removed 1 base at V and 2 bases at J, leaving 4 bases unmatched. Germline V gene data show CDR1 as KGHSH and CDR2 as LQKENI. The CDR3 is CASSPQGALNYGYTF. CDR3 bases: TGTGCCAGCTCACCACAGGGGGCGCTGAACTATGGCTACACCTTC.